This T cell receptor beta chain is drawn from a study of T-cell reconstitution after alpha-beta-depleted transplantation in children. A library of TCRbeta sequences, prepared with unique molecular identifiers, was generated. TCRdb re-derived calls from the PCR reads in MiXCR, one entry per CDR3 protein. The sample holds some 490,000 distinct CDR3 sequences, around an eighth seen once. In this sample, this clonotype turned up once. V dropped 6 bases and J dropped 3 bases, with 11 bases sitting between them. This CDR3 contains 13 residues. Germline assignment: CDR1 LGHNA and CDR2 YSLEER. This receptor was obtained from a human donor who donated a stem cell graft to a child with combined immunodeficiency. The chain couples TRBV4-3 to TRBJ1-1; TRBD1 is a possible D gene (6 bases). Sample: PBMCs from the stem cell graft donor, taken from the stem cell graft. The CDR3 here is CASRLRTDTEAFF. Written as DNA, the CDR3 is TGCGCCAGCAGACTCCGGACAGACACTGAAGCTTTCTTT.